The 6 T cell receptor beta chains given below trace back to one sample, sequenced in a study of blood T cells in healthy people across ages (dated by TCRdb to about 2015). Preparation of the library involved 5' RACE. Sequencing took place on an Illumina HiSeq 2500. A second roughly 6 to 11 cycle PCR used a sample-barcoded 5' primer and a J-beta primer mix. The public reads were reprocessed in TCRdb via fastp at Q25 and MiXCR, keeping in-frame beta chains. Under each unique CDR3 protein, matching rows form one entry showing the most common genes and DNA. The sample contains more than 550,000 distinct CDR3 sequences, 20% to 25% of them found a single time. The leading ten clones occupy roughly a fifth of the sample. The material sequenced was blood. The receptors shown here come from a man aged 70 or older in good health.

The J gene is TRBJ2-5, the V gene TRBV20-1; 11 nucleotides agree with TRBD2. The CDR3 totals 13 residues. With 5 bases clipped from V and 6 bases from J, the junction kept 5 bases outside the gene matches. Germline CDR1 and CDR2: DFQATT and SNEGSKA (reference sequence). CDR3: CSASRLAGKTQYF. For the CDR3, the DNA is TGCAGTGCTTCACGACTAGCGGGGAAGACCCAGTACTTC.

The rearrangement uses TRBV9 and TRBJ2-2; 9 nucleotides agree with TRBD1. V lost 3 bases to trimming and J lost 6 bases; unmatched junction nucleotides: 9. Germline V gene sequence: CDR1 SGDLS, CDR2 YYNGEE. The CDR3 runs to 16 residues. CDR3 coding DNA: TGTGCCAGCAGCGCGCCGGGACAGGGTGTGGCCGGGGAGCTGTTTTTT. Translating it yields CASSAPGQGVAGELFF.

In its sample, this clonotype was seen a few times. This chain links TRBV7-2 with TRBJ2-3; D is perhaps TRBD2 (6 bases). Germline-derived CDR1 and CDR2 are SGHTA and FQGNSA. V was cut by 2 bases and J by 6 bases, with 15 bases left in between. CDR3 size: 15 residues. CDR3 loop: CASSLSREFVDTQYF. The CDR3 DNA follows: TGTGCCAGCAGCTTATCACGGGAGTTCGTGGATACGCAGTATTTT.

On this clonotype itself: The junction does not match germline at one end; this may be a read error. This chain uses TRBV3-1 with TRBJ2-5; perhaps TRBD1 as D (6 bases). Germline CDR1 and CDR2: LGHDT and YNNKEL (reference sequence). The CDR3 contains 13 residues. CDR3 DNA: TGTGCCAGCAGCCCCACCCTACAGGGCTCAGAATTCTTC. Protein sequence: CASSPTLQGSEFF.

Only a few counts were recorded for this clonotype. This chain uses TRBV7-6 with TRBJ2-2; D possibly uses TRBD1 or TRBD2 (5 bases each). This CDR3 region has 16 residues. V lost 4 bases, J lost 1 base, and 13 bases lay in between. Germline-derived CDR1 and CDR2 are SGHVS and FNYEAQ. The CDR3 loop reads CASSYPGTVNTGELFF. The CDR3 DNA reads TGTGCCAGCAGCTACCCCGGGACGGTGAACACCGGGGAGCTGTTTTTT.

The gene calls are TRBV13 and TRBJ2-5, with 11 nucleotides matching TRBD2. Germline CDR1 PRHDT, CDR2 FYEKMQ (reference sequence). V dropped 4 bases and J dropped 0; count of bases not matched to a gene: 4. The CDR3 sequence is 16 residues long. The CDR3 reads CASSSTLAGDQETQYF. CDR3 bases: TGTGCCAGCAGCTCCACACTAGCGGGGGACCAAGAGACCCAGTACTTC.